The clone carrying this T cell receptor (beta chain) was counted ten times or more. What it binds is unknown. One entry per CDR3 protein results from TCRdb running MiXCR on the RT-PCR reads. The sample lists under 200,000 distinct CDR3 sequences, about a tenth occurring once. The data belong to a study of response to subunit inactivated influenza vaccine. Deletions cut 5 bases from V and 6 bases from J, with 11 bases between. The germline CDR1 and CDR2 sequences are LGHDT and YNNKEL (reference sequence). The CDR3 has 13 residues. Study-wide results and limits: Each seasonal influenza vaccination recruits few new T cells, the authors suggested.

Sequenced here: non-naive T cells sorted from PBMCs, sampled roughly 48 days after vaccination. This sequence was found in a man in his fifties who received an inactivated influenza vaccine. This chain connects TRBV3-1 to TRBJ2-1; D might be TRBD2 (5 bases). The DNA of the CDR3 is TGTGCCAGCAGCTATGGGAGAGGCAATGAGCAGTTCTTC. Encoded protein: CASSYGRGNEQFF.